The entry below describes one T cell receptor (beta chain). Antigen unknown. MiXCR, applied by TCRdb to the reads, yields one record per CDR3 protein. The data contain 830,000 or so distinct CDR3 sequences, roughly 33% of them singletons. This entry belongs to a study of T cell repertoires in cytomegalovirus infection. Whole-study context: Based on public TCR beta signatures, there were indications of CMV infection and of a matching HLA type.

CDR3 length equals 15 residues. The V end was cut by 4 bases, the J end by 0 bases, with 14 bases between. Germline CDR1 is SGHRS and CDR2 is YFSETQ. General study points: Totalled public TCR beta family frequency picked out people who carried CMV plus the relevant HLA.

This clonotype originated in a human donor in good health (CMV status not recorded). Some clones in this sample may be carry-over from other donors' samples. This chain connects TRBV5-1 to TRBJ2-7; tentatively, D is TRBD2 (5 bases). This material consisted of cultured CD8+ T cells from PBMCs, taken from culture after CMV antigen stimulation. CDR3 sequence (DNA): TGCGCCAGCAGCGGAGGACGGACGAGCTCCTACGAGCAGTACTTC. Its translation: CASSGGRTSSYEQYF.